The entry below gives a single T cell receptor beta chain sequence along with its context. The sample holds a few counts of this clonotype. Its antigen is unknown. No base qualities exist here, and no much larger clone lies one base off it. This sample was taken from a study of T-cell memory formation after mild COVID-19 (dated by TCRdb to the early 2020s). Study-wide context: TCR sequence clusters from the two donors were found to be largely donor specific. Two young, previously healthy adult volunteers made up the cohort, one male and one female. T-cell clones expanding and contracting after mild COVID-19 in a couple of donors were tracked by longitudinal TCRalpha and TCRbeta repertoire sequencing. What the research found in general, with its limitations: From day 15 to 85, contracting clones showed balanced CD4/CD8 phenotypes, whereas a second wave of clones that expanded from day 15 to 37 leaned towards CD4+. SARS-CoV-2 specificity was not confirmed for the second-wave clones peaking on day 37. Some responding clones were detected in pre-infection memory, which suggested that pre-existing cross-reactive memory T cells had joined the SARS-CoV-2 response. Contracting CD4+ clones were located mainly in the CM and EM memory subsets, whereas CD8+ clones were found to be enriched in EMRA. Only two mild cases were covered by the study, and larger cohorts that include severe cases with pre-infection samples were considered necessary.

PBMCs were isolated by Ficoll-Paque density gradient centrifugation. The reads were generated on an Illumina NovaSeq 6000. Using 5'RACE with constant-segment primers, TCRalpha and TCRbeta cDNA libraries were constructed, with sample barcodes and unique molecular identifiers added in the process. RNA was extracted from every sample with Trizol reagent. The libraries were amplified in two PCR steps, and the second step added a second sample barcode and Illumina TruSeq adapters. Libraries were sequenced on an Illumina NovaSeq with 2 x 150 bp paired-end reads. The authors' analysis ran thus. Demultiplexing of reads and collapsing into UMI-guided consensus sequences were performed with migec v1.2.7. Using mixcr v2.1.11, UMI consensuses were aligned to TRA and TRB V and J templates and then assembled into clonotypes. Expanded or contracted clonotypes were those called significant by both edgeR and NoisET, with noise models trained on biological replicates. For edgeR calls, the thresholds were a false discovery rate-adjusted p below 0.01 and a log2 fold-change of 1. PCA with hierarchical clustering of max-normalized trajectories of the 1000 most abundant clonotypes was used as exploratory dynamics analysis. Each responding clone was given a CD4 or CD8 phenotype based on the CD4+ and CD8+ repertoires, which had been sequenced separately. TCRdb trimmed public reads at Q25 via fastp, called clones via MiXCR and kept in-frame beta chains. Merged by CDR3 protein, the rows form single entries marked with the most common genes and DNA. In this record, the V and J calls reflect TCRdb's handling and not the investigators' own analysis. This sample is represented by roughly 110,000 distinct CDR3 sequences; approximately 22% of them were singletons. 40% to 50% of the sample is taken by the ten largest.

The germline V gene specifies KGHDR as CDR1 and SFDVKD as CDR2. V loses 1 base of germline sequence and J loses 6 bases, and the interval between the two ends is 4 bases. The CDR3 runs 12 amino acids, cysteine and phenylalanine included. The kept DNA is CDR3 alone, 36 bases in frame from the first base. The specimen sequenced was PBMCs or a T cell subset sorted from them (not recorded which). The source is a man younger than 35 who had mild COVID-19 (a few samples of this study predate the infection). The sample titles of this study are shuffled in the database, so cell type and time point are left out; the donor was told from shared clones. The chain employs TRBV24-1 and TRBJ2-3; the D gene assignment is ambiguous. This receptor has the CDR3 CATSDFPDTQYF. The nucleotide sequence reads TGTGCCACCAGTGATTTTCCGGATACGCAGTATTTT.